This T cell receptor (beta chain) appears in the sequencing data of a study of vaccination and CD4 T cells after COVID-19. Study as a whole: Convalescents were six males and four females, two of them Hispanic.

The CDR3 sequence is 11 residues long. In germline, CDR1 is ENHRY, CDR2 SYGVKD. Trimming removed 3 bases at V and 2 bases at J, with 1 base between. Oncomine TCR Beta short-read sequencing was applied to DNA from cultured CD4+ T cells. It was from cultured CD4+ T cells that genomic DNA was extracted. TCRdb analysed the PCR reads with MiXCR anew, one entry per CDR3 protein. The sample shows 13,000 to 15,000 distinct CDR3 sequences, approximately 55% of them seen only once. Regarding this clonotype: Its target is not known.

Specified treatment: 10-day PBMC culture with coronavirus spike peptide pools or control peptides (ViraFEST assay). Once peptide pools had expanded antigen-specific T cells, ViraFEST sequenced TCRs. This sequence was found in a human donor who had recovered from COVID-19. The chain carries TRBV10-3 and TRBJ1-2; D remains ambiguous. Material for sequencing was CD4+ T cells from blood, cultured in vitro. For the CDR3, the DNA is TGTGCCATCAGTGACAACTATGGCTACACCTTC. As protein: CAISDNYGYTF.